This TCR beta chain was obtained from a study of cytomegalovirus exposure and HLA in healthy donors. Germline V gene sequence: CDR1 LNHNV, CDR2 YYDKDF (reference sequence). Trimming removed 1 base from V and 2 bases from J, with 11 bases in between. The CDR3 is made up of 15 amino acids. PCR primers comprised 60 Vbeta and 13 Jbeta primers. Assay: immunoSEQ multiplex PCR; the TCRdb copy retains only in-frame clones and omits some. The sample contains some 150,000 clones, around 70% of which appear only once. Sequencing was done on a sample of PBMCs. This chain links TRBV15 with TRBJ1-1, with a tentative D call TRBD1 (5 bases). This sequence was found in a man aged 25 to 40 in good health and CMV-seronegative. The CDR3 protein is CATSRVYQGNTEAFF. The CDR3 nucleotides read TGTGCCACCAGCAGAGTTTACCAGGGAAACACTGAAGCTTTCTTT.